A selection of T cell receptor beta chains follows, all from one sample in a study of CD8 T cell repertoires and HIV-1 epitope variants. The antigens of these receptors remain unknown. This table comes from immunoSEQ multiplex PCR, and its TCRdb copy is limited to in-frame clones, with some not included. This table holds about 7,000 clones, about 62% found once. What was sequenced was cultured CD8+ T cells derived from PBMCs. These receptors were obtained from a male donor with HIV. Both conserved end residues are part of each CDR3. Fields, in order: clone size, D gene, J gene, V gene, CDR3 DNA, CDR3 protein. D genes are given only for firm matches. Some rows have no size entry. The others give once, few or many, or a class for an expanded clone.

- - TRBJ2-1 TRBV2 TGTGCCAGCACGATGTCAAGGGGCAATGAGCAGTTCTTC CASTMSRGNEQFF
- - TRBJ1-1 TRBV5-1 TGCGCCAGCAGCTATTCACAGGGCACTGAAGCTTTCTTT CASSYSQGTEAFF
- TRBD1 TRBJ1-2 TRBV27 TGTGCCAGCAGTTTCAGGGACAGGGGCCCGGCTAACTATGGCTACACCTTC CASSFRDRGPANYGYTF
- - TRBJ1-5 TRBV28 TGTGCCAGCAGTACCTGGGCAAATGGGAGCAATCAGCCCCAGCATTTT CASSTWANGSNQPQHF
- - TRBJ2-3 TRBV9 TGTGCCAGCAGCGTAACCAGGGGAACAGCAGATACGCAGTATTTT CASSVTRGTADTQYF
- TRBD2 TRBJ2-2 TRBV9 TGTGCCAGCAGCGCACGAGCGGGGATGCAGAACACCGGGGAGCTGTTTTTT CASSARAGMQNTGELFF
- TRBD2 TRBJ2-3 TRBV28 TGTGCCAGCAGATTAGCGGGGGACACAGATACGCAGTATTTT CASRLAGDTDTQYF
few - TRBJ1-1 TRBV4-3 TGCGCCAGCAGCCAAGATGGGGGGCTCAGTGAAGCTTTCTTT CASSQDGGLSEAFF
few - TRBJ2-2 TRBV28 TGTGCCAGCAGTTTCCTCGTGAACACCGGGGAGCTGTTTTTT CASSFLVNTGELFF
- - TRBJ1-6 TRBV27 TGTGCCAGCAGTTACCCGACTCCCAATTCACCCCTCCACTTT CASSYPTPNSPLHF
- - TRBJ2-5 TRBV7-9 TGTGCCAGCAGCTCCGCCGGGATAGATCAAGAGACCCAGTACTTC CASSSAGIDQETQYF
- - TRBJ1-6 TRBV9 TGTGCCAGCAGCGTAGGGGCAGGGGCTATCGGCGGTTCACCCCTCCACTTT CASSVGAGAIGGSPLHF
- TRBD1 TRBJ2-2 TRBV7-8 TGTGCCAGCAGATCCGGGACAGGGGCCCGCACCGGGGAGCTGTTTTTT CASRSGTGARTGELFF
- - TRBJ2-7 TRBV28 TGTGCCAGCAGTTACGACTCCCTGTACGAGCAGTACTTC CASSYDSLYEQYF
- TRBD1 TRBJ2-5 TRBV14 TGTGCCAGCAGCCAAGATACAGCAGGGGGATACCAAGAGACCCAGTACTTC CASSQDTAGGYQETQYF
few - TRBJ2-1 TRBV15 TGTGCCACCGCTTCAGGAGGGGTCGGGAATGAGCAGTTCTTC CATASGGVGNEQFF
once TRBD1 TRBJ2-1 TRBV5-6 TGTGCCAGCAGCAAGCAGGGGGCAGCCCCGTATGAGCAGTTCTTC CASSKQGAAPYEQFF
- - TRBJ1-2 TRBV6-5 TGTGCCAGCAGCCAAACAGGGTTCGATAACTATGGCTACACCTTC CASSQTGFDNYGYTF
- - TRBJ2-2 TRBV28 TGTGCCAGCAAAACCGCCGCGGCGGGCGACACCGGGGAGCTGTTTTTT CASKTAAAGDTGELFF
few TRBD1 TRBJ2-7 TRBV28 TGTGCCAGCAGCCCGGACAGGGGGTACGAGCAGTACTTC CASSPDRGYEQYF
- - TRBJ1-1 TRBV11-3 TGTGCCAGCAGCTGGGACGGGAACACTGAAGCTTTCTTT CASSWDGNTEAFF
- - TRBJ1-5 TRBV6-1 TGTGCCAGCAGTGTCACCCCGGCCGGGAGCAATCAGCCCCAGCATTTT CASSVTPAGSNQPQHF
- TRBD1 TRBJ2-2 TRBV11-2 TGTGCCAGCAGCTTAGAAGTACAGGGGTACACCGGGGAGCTGTTTTTT CASSLEVQGYTGELFF
medium-sized - TRBJ2-7 TRBV6-5 TGTGCCAGCAGTCCCCCCGAGAAGGCCTCCTACGAGCAGTACTTC CASSPPEKASYEQYF
- TRBD2 TRBJ2-1 TRBV7-9 TGTGCCAGCAGCTTAGTCCTAGGGACTAGCGGGAATGAGCAGTTCTTC CASSLVLGTSGNEQFF
- - TRBJ2-5 TRBV28 TGTGCCAGCAGTCCCTGGACCTACCAAGAGACCCAGTACTTC CASSPWTYQETQYF
- TRBD2 TRBJ2-1 TRBV27 TGTGCCAGCAGTTTATCGGGGACTAGCGGGAACAATGAGCAGTTCTTC CASSLSGTSGNNEQFF
- - TRBJ2-7 TRBV7-9 TGTGCCAGCCAAATCGAAGGGCCCGACGAGCAGTACTTC CASQIEGPDEQYF
- - TRBJ2-1 TRBV19 TGTGCCAGTAGTGCGACAGGCTTTGGGGAGCAGTTCTTC CASSATGFGEQFF
- - TRBJ1-6 TRBV9 TGTGCCAGCAGCGTAGGTGTAAGGAATAATTCACCCCTCCACTTT CASSVGVRNNSPLHF
- - TRBJ1-5 TRBV5-5 TGTGCCAGCAGCTTGGCAGGGCCCTCTGGGGAGCCCCAGCATTTT CASSLAGPSGEPQHF
- - TRBJ2-7 TRBV7-2 TGTGCCAGCAGCTCGCCAGGGGATGAGCAGTACTTC CASSSPGDEQYF
- - TRBJ1-1 TRBV23-1 TGCGCCAGCGGGGTCGGGACTGCCCCCGGCCGGACTGAAGCTTTCTTT CASGVGTAPGRTEAFF
- - TRBJ1-1 TRBV6-4 TGTGCCAGCAGTGTCGATCAACAGGGAAAAGCTTTCTTT CASSVDQQGKAFF